Detailed here is one TCR beta chain. Its antigen is not known. This CDR3 contains 15 residues. From germline, CDR1 is SQVTM and CDR2 ANQGSEA. V gave up 2 bases and J gave up 6 bases; unmatched junction bases: 9. This record comes from a study of blood T cells in healthy people across ages. Next came a second PCR, run for about 7 to 12 cycles, which used a sample-barcoded 5' primer along with a J-beta primer mix. TCRdb independently ran MiXCR on the 5' RACE reads; one entry per CDR3 protein. The table lists hundreds of thousands of distinct CDR3 sequences, roughly 56% of them singletons, with under 30% in the top ten. Study-wide results and limits: TCR beta diversity, measured per million T cells, fell in a roughly linear way with age. Strong correlation linked observed beta diversity and percent naive T cells.

Healthy Caucasian individuals from Russia aged 6 to 90 served as donors. Isolation of PBMCs gave at least 7 million cells per sample. The sequence came from a man aged 35-49 years in good health. The specimen sequenced was blood. The chain employs TRBV29-1 and TRBJ1-5; 8 bases fit TRBD1. The CDR3 loop reads CSVETGQDESQPQHF. The CDR3 DNA reads as TGCAGCGTTGAAACGGGACAGGATGAGAGTCAGCCCCAGCATTTT.